The rows below give T cell receptor beta chains drawn from one sample of a study of blood T cell repertoires in COVID-19. This table comes from immunoSEQ multiplex PCR, and its TCRdb copy is limited to in-frame clones, with some not included. Of more than 75,000 clones detected, less than 90% appear once; the ten largest clones hold 0.95% to 1.5%. The specimen sequenced was peripheral blood. These receptors all stem from a man older than 75 with active or convalescent COVID-19. Both conserved end residues are part of each CDR3. A D gene is named only where the DNA matches it firmly. Size values are once, few and many counts, or a class for expanded clones, and some rows have none.

d_gene: TRBD1
len: 14
v_gene: TRBV19
j_gene: TRBJ2-7
abundance: .
CDR3nt: TGTGCCAGTAGACAGGGGGCCTATACCTACGAGCAGTACTTC
CDR3aa: CASRQGAYTYEQYF

d_gene: TRBD2
len: 15
v_gene: TRBV9
j_gene: TRBJ2-1
abundance: .
CDR3nt: TGTGCCAGCAGTGGTAGCGGGAACACCTACAATGAGCAGTTCTTC
CDR3aa: CASSGSGNTYNEQFF

d_gene: TRBD1
len: 14
v_gene: TRBV27
j_gene: TRBJ2-3
abundance: .
CDR3nt: TGTGCCAGCAGTTCCCCGGGACAGGGCGTTACGCAGTATTTT
CDR3aa: CASSSPGQGVTQYF

d_gene: TRBD2
len: 17
v_gene: TRBV6-2/TRBV6-3
j_gene: TRBJ2-1
abundance: .
CDR3nt: TGTGCCAGCAGTAGGGGGACTAGCGGGAGGATAAGGAATGAGCAGTTCTTC
CDR3aa: CASSRGTSGRIRNEQFF

d_gene: .
len: 15
v_gene: TRBV6-2/TRBV6-3
j_gene: TRBJ2-1
abundance: .
CDR3nt: TGTGCCAGCAGTTATCAGGGCCTATCCTACAATGAGCAGTTCTTC
CDR3aa: CASSYQGLSYNEQFF

d_gene: TRBD1
len: 15
v_gene: TRBV9
j_gene: TRBJ1-1
abundance: few
CDR3nt: TGTGCCAGCAGCCCCCGGACAGGAGGGAACACTGAAGCTTTCTTT
CDR3aa: CASSPRTGGNTEAFF

d_gene: TRBD1
len: 14
v_gene: TRBV7-9
j_gene: TRBJ1-1
abundance: once
CDR3nt: TGTGCCAGCAGCACCACAGGGGGGAGTACTGAAGCTTTCTTT
CDR3aa: CASSTTGGSTEAFF

d_gene: TRBD1
len: 15
v_gene: TRBV18
j_gene: TRBJ2-7
abundance: .
CDR3nt: TGTGCCAGCTCACCGGGACAGGGGGCTTACTACGAGCAGTACTTC
CDR3aa: CASSPGQGAYYEQYF

d_gene: TRBD2
len: 18
v_gene: TRBV12-5
j_gene: TRBJ2-5
abundance: .
CDR3nt: TGTGCTAGTGGTCCAGGACTAGCGGGAGAGGATAACGGAGAGACCCAGTACTTC
CDR3aa: CASGPGLAGEDNGETQYF

d_gene: TRBD2
len: 16
v_gene: TRBV7-2
j_gene: TRBJ2-1
abundance: .
CDR3nt: TGTGCCAGCAGCTTAGTTGGCGGGGGATCCTACAATGAGCAGTTCTTC
CDR3aa: CASSLVGGGSYNEQFF

d_gene: TRBD2
len: 15
v_gene: TRBV19
j_gene: TRBJ2-5
abundance: .
CDR3nt: TGTGCCAGTAGTGGGAGGGCGGGAGAAGGTGAGACCCAGTACTTC
CDR3aa: CASSGRAGEGETQYF

d_gene: .
len: 11
v_gene: TRBV2
j_gene: TRBJ2-5
abundance: once
CDR3nt: TGTGCCAGCACAGGTCAAGAGACCCAGTACTTC
CDR3aa: CASTGQETQYF

d_gene: TRBD2
len: 15
v_gene: TRBV2
j_gene: TRBJ2-1
abundance: .
CDR3nt: TGTGCCAGCAGTATACTAGCGGGAGGGCACAATGAGCAGTTCTTC
CDR3aa: CASSILAGGHNEQFF

d_gene: .
len: 15
v_gene: TRBV4-1
j_gene: TRBJ1-6
abundance: .
CDR3nt: TGCGCCAGCAGCCAAGACAGTCTTGGTAATTCACCCCTCCACTTT
CDR3aa: CASSQDSLGNSPLHF

d_gene: .
len: 15
v_gene: TRBV7-2
j_gene: TRBJ1-2
abundance: .
CDR3nt: TGTGTCAGCAGCTTAGGAAAGCAGACAAACTATGGCTACACCTTC
CDR3aa: CVSSLGKQTNYGYTF

d_gene: .
len: 16
v_gene: TRBV15
j_gene: TRBJ1-2
abundance: once
CDR3nt: TGTGCCACCAGCAGAGCCTGGGCAGGGGTGGACTATGGCTACACCTTC
CDR3aa: CATSRAWAGVDYGYTF

d_gene: .
len: 13
v_gene: TRBV11-2
j_gene: TRBJ2-7
abundance: .
CDR3nt: TGTGCCAGCAGCTTTACGGGAGCGTACGAGCAGTACTTC
CDR3aa: CASSFTGAYEQYF

d_gene: TRBD2
len: 18
v_gene: TRBV4-2
j_gene: TRBJ2-1
abundance: .
CDR3nt: TGTGCCAGCAGCCTCGGGACTAGCGGAGAAAGCTCCTACAATGAGCAGTTCTTC
CDR3aa: CASSLGTSGESSYNEQFF

d_gene: .
len: 14
v_gene: TRBV7-2
j_gene: TRBJ2-7
abundance: .
CDR3nt: TGTGCCAGCAGCTTAGTGGCGGCGGATCGCGGGCAGTACTTC
CDR3aa: CASSLVAADRGQYF

d_gene: .
len: 16
v_gene: TRBV1
j_gene: TRBJ2-2
abundance: .
CDR3nt: TGCACCAGCAGCCAAGATTGTTGGCGGGATAACGGGGAGCTGTTTTTT
CDR3aa: CTSSQDCWRDNGELFF

d_gene: TRBD1
len: 14
v_gene: TRBV3-1/TRBV3-2
j_gene: TRBJ1-5
abundance: .
CDR3nt: TGTGCCAGCAGCCAGGCGGGACAGACTACGCCCCAGCATTTT
CDR3aa: CASSQAGQTTPQHF

d_gene: .
len: 16
v_gene: TRBV5-4
j_gene: TRBJ2-2
abundance: .
CDR3nt: TGTGCCAGCCAACCCTCGGGGTACGGTGTGGCCGGGGAGCTGTTTTTT
CDR3aa: CASQPSGYGVAGELFF

d_gene: TRBD2
len: 13
v_gene: TRBV4-2
j_gene: TRBJ2-7
abundance: once
CDR3nt: TGTGCCAGCAGCCAAGGACTAGCGGGTGAGCAGTACTTC
CDR3aa: CASSQGLAGEQYF

d_gene: .
len: 16
v_gene: TRBV7-2
j_gene: TRBJ2-1
abundance: .
CDR3nt: TGTGCCAGCAGACCTCAGGGGACCACCCCCTACAATGAGCAGTTCTTC
CDR3aa: CASRPQGTTPYNEQFF

d_gene: TRBD2
len: 15
v_gene: TRBV6-4
j_gene: TRBJ2-3
abundance: .
CDR3nt: TGTGCCAGCAGCAAGACTAGCGGGAGGACAGATACGCAGTATTTT
CDR3aa: CASSKTSGRTDTQYF

d_gene: .
len: 13
v_gene: TRBV7-9
j_gene: TRBJ1-1
abundance: .
CDR3nt: TGTGCCAGCAGCTTAGACATGAACACTGAAGCTTTCTTT
CDR3aa: CASSLDMNTEAFF

d_gene: TRBD2
len: 17
v_gene: TRBV5-1
j_gene: TRBJ2-1
abundance: many
CDR3nt: TGCGCCAGCCGGTTGGGGCTAGCGGGAGTGGGAGGCAATGAGCAGTTCTTC
CDR3aa: CASRLGLAGVGGNEQFF

d_gene: TRBD1
len: 15
v_gene: TRBV5-4
j_gene: TRBJ2-1
abundance: .
CDR3nt: TGTGCCAGCAGTCCCCGGGACAGGGGAGACAATGAGCAGTTCTTC
CDR3aa: CASSPRDRGDNEQFF

d_gene: .
len: 13
v_gene: TRBV5-1
j_gene: TRBJ1-1
abundance: few
CDR3nt: TGCGCCAGCAGCTATGACAGTAACACTGAAGCTTTCTTT
CDR3aa: CASSYDSNTEAFF

d_gene: .
len: 16
v_gene: TRBV10-3
j_gene: TRBJ2-3
abundance: .
CDR3nt: TGTGCCATCAGTGAGGTGCAGGGGCAGATCGCAGATACGCAGTATTTT
CDR3aa: CAISEVQGQIADTQYF

d_gene: TRBD2
len: 15
v_gene: TRBV5-1
j_gene: TRBJ2-1
abundance: .
CDR3nt: TGCGCCAGCAGCTTACTAGCGGACTCCTACAATGAGCAGTTCTTC
CDR3aa: CASSLLADSYNEQFF

d_gene: .
len: 13
v_gene: TRBV6-1
j_gene: TRBJ2-7
abundance: .
CDR3nt: TGTGCCAGCAGTGAAGGGGGGCTTGGGGAGCAGTACTTC
CDR3aa: CASSEGGLGEQYF